This T cell receptor (beta chain) was sequenced during a study of blood T cell repertoires in COVID-19 (TCRdb year 2020). A note on the overall study: Samples from collaborators originated in the United States, Italy and Spain and spanned both the acute and convalescent phases of COVID-19. A freely available public database, intended as a resource for researchers studying the immune response to SARS-CoV-2, is where the repertoires were released. The prospective study material was composed of cDNA or gDNA derived from T cells, B-cell-depleted T cells, or PBMCs. Samples were obtained from the ongoing ImmuneRACE study (first 160 participants) and from about 1,300 subjects provided by 6 global collaborators. A de-identified subject ID, COVID-19 status, age in years and sex were almost always included in the sample metadata. The dataset comprised deeply sampled blood TCRbeta repertoires from subjects exposed to, actively infected with, or recovered from COVID-19. Where available, HLA class I and class II types were obtained from metadata supplied by the sample provider rather than from assay-based typing.

This clone was seen once. Which antigen it targets is not known. Base qualities are missing; no much larger clone stands one base away. One collaborating source in Seattle enrolled patients while the patients were actively infected and followed the patients over time throughout the course of disease. The collaborating institutions used their own protocols to collect whole blood in K2EDTA tubes. For TCRbeta analysis, collaborator samples were shipped as frozen whole blood, as isolated PBMCs, or as DNA extracted from either sample type. The paper's findings and limits, for the study overall: Clinical and demographic metadata were provided uncurated, with the amount varying by source and participant.

The immunoSEQ Assay, a bias-controlled multiplex PCR, was used to amplify TCRbeta CDR3 regions from genomic DNA. On the authors' methods: The number of nucleated cells in each sample was estimated by amplification of reference gene primers within the assay. To quantify the absolute abundance of each unique TCRbeta CDR3 rearrangement, sequence reads were collapsed and filtered. For each sample, productive Simpson clonality was calculated as the square root of Simpson's diversity index over productive rearrangements. As stored in TCRdb, this immuneACCESS dataset retains in-frame rearrangements with V and J assigned. A fraction of the clones does not appear; measured against another copy, unresolved V genes explain less than half of the discrepancy, and the remainder lacks a known reason. The V and J calls and clone size are taken from that table; D and trimming were inferred from the DNA. The sample data list around 50,000 clones, and around 87% of these were observed just once. The ten largest clones capture approximately 6% of the sample.

At the junction V is shortened by 1 base and J by 3 bases, with 13 bases in between. The CDR3 has 15 amino acids, counting the end cysteine and phenylalanine. The sequence is cut down to CDR3 DNA, 45 bases in frame from base 1. CDR1 and CDR2, looked up from the germline V gene, are MNHNS and SASEGT. This receptor was identified in a woman in her sixties with COVID-19, enrolled during active disease. The sample comprised peripheral blood. Here the chain combines TRBV6-1 and TRBJ2-7; the best D guess is TRBD2, with 6 bases matching. The DNA sequence reads TGTGCCAGCAGTGAAGTTAGGCAGGGAGGCTACGAGCAGTACTTC. It specifies CASSEVRQGGYEQYF.